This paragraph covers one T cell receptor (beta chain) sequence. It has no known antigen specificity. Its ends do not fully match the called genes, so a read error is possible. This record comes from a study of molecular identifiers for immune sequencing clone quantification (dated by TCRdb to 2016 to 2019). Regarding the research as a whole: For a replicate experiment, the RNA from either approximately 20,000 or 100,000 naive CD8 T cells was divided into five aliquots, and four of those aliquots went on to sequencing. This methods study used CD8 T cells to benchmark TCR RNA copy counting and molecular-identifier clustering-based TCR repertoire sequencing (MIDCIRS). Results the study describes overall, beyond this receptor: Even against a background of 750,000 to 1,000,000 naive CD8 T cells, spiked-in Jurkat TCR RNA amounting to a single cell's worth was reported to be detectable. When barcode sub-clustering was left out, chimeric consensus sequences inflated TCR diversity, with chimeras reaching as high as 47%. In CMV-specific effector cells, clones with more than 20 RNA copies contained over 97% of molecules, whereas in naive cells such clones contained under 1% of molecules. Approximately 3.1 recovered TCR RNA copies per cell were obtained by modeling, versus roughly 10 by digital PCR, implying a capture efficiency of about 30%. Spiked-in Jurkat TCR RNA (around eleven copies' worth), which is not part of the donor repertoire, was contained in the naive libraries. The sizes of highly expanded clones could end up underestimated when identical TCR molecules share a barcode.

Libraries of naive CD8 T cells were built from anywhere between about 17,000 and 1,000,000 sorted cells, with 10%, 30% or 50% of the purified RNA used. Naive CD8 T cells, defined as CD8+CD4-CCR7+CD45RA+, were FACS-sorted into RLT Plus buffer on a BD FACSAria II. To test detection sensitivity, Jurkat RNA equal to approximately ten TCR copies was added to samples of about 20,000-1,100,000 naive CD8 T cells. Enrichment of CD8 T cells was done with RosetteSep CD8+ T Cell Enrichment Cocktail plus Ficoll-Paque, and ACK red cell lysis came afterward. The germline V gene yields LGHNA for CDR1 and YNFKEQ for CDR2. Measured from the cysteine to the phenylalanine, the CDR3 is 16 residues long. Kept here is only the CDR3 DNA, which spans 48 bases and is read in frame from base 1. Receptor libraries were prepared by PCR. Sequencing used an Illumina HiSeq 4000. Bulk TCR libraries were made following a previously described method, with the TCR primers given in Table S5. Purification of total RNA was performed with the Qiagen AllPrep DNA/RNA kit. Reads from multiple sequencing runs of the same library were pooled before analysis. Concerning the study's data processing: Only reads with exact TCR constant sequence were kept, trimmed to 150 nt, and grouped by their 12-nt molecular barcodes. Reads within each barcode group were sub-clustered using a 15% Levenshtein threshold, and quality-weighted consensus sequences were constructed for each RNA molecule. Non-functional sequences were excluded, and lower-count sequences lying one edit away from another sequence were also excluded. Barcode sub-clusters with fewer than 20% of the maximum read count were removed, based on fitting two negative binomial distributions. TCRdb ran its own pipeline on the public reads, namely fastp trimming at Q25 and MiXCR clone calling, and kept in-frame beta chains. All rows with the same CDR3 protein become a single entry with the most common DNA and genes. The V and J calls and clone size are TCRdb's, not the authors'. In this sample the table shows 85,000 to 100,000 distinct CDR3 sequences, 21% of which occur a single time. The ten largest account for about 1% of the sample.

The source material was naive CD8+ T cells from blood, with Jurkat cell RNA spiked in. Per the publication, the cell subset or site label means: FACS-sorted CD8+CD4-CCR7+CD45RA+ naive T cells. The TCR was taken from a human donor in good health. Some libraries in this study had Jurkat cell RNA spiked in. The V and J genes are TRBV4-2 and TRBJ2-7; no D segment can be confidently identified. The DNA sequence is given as TGTGCCAGCAGCCAAGATGAATTAGACCTATCCTCCGAGCAGTACTTC. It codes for CASSQDELDLSSEQYF.